A single sample is the source of the 10 T cell receptor beta chains below, sequenced in a study of cytomegalovirus exposure and HLA in healthy donors (dated by TCRdb to the late 2010s). The method was the immunoSEQ multiplex PCR assay. For the multiplex PCR, a mixture combining 60 forward primers for TCR Vbeta segments and 13 reverse primers for TCR Jbeta segments was used. The table was pulled from immuneACCESS by TCRdb, which kept in-frame rearrangements only. Such tables lose some clones; where checked, under half of the loss comes from unresolved V genes, and the rest has no known cause. The sample data list 75,000 to 90,000 clones, and almost 80% of these were observed just once. The biggest ten clones account for 20% to 25% of the sample. The source material was PBMCs. The origin of the receptors is a woman aged 40 to 50 in good health and CMV-seropositive.

This clone came up once. The genes are TRBV19 and TRBJ1-5, with D possibly being TRBD1 (6 bases). V lost 5 bases, J lost 0 bases, and 11 bases lay in between. CDR3 length: 15 amino acids. Germline CDR1 is LNHDA and CDR2 is SQIVND (reference sequence). CDR3: CASSGQGYSNQPQHF. The CDR3 DNA reads TGTGCCAGTAGTGGTCAGGGGTATAGCAATCAGCCCCAGCATTTT.

This chain uses TRBV2 with TRBJ1-2; weak D call: TRBD1 (6 bases). The germline V and J ends were trimmed by 8 bases and 2 bases, with 18 bases remaining between them. Germline V gives CDR1 SNHLY, CDR2 FYNNEI. This CDR3 spans 15 amino acids. CDR3 DNA sequence: TGTGCCAGCCAGGCCCGGCAGGGGACCAACTATGGCTACACCTTC. The encoded protein is CASQARQGTNYGYTF. The full variable domain, in which reference TRBV2 and TRBJ1-2 provide the parts outside the CDR3, is EPEVTQTPSHQVTQMGQEVILRCVPISNHLYFYWYRQILGQKVEFLVSFYNNEISEKSEIFDDQFSVERPDGSNFTLKIRSTKLEDSAMYFCASQARQGTNYGYTFGSGTRLTVV.

This sequence joins TRBV23-1 and TRBJ1-4; 7 bases align to TRBD1. TRBV23-1 belongs to the ORF category, with a function that is uncertain. J gave up 7 bases and V 0 bases, and 8 bases lay outside the gene matches. This CDR3 spans 16 amino acids. The CDR3, as DNA: TGCGCCAGCAGTCAATCAGGACAGGTATCTAGTGAAAAACTGTTTTTT. Protein sequence: CASSQSGQVSSEKLFF.

Written as DNA, the CDR3 is TGTGCCAGCAGCTTAGCGGGGACTACTAACGAGCAGTACTTC. It encodes CASSLAGTTNEQYF. V is TRBV7-9 and J is TRBJ2-7, with 7 bases fitting TRBD2. The CDR3 contains 14 residues. The germline V gene encodes CDR1 SEHNR and CDR2 FQNEAQ (reference sequence). V shed 0 bases and J 5 bases; nucleotides not matched to a gene: 4.

The chain combines TRBV5-1 with TRBJ1-2; tentative D call: TRBD1 (6 bases). The germline CDR1 and CDR2 sequences are SGHRS and YFSETQ. V dropped 1 base and J dropped 8 bases, with 12 bases sitting between them. The CDR3 has 13 residues. CDR3 in DNA: TGCGCCAGCAGCTTGCGGGGGGCTGAAGGCTACACCTTC. Translation gives CASSLRGAEGYTF.

The gene calls are TRBV2 and TRBJ1-5; 7 nucleotides line up with TRBD1. Trimming removed 5 bases from V and 4 bases from J; junction bases left unmatched: 11. The CDR3 has 16 amino acids. Germline V gene sequence: CDR1 SNHLY, CDR2 FYNNEI. Here the CDR3 reads CASSPQGTAGNQPQHF. In nucleotides, the CDR3 is TGTGCCAGCAGTCCGCAGGGGACAGCGGGTAATCAGCCCCAGCATTTT. Looking up the rest from reference TRBV2 and TRBJ1-5 gives the full variable domain: EPEVTQTPSHQVTQMGQEVILRCVPISNHLYFYWYRQILGQKVEFLVSFYNNEISEKSEIFDDQFSVERPDGSNFTLKIRSTKLEDSAMYFCASSPQGTAGNQPQHFGDGTRLSIL.

V and J are TRBV6-4 and TRBJ2-1, with 11 positions matching TRBD2. J lost 7 bases, V lost 6 bases, and 8 bases had no gene match. CDR3 size: 15 residues. Germline assignment: CDR1 MRHNA and CDR2 SNTAGT. The CDR3 here is CASRLAGGRDNEQFF. CDR3 DNA sequence: TGTGCCAGCAGATTAGCGGGAGGGAGGGATAATGAGCAGTTCTTC.

The genes are TRBV7-9 and TRBJ1-1; D perhaps matches TRBD1 (5 bases). This CDR3 region has 13 residues. Germline CDR1 reads SEHNR; CDR2 reads FQNEAQ (reference sequence). V was clipped by 7 bases and J by 7 bases, with 16 bases between them. CDR3 DNA: TGTGCCAGCACCCCAACGGGGGTGAGTGAAGCTTTCTTT. The encoded protein is CASTPTGVSEAFF. Full variable domain (outside the CDR3, taken from reference TRBV7-9 and TRBJ1-1): DTGVSQNPRHKITKRGQNVTFRCDPISEHNRLYWYRQTLGQGPEFLTYFQNEAQLEKSRLLSDRFSAERPKGSFSTLEIQRTEQGDSAMYLCASTPTGVSEAFFGQGTRLTVV.

The rearrangement joins TRBV5-1 to TRBJ1-2; 8 bases agree with TRBD1. The ends lost 0 bases at V and 5 bases at J; junction bases unmatched: 6. Germline V gene lookup returns CDR1 SGHRS and CDR2 YFSETQ. This CDR3 comprises 15 residues. The CDR3 DNA sequence: TGCGCCAGCAGCTTGGTAGCAGGGGGCCTATATGGCTACACCTTC. Its protein is CASSLVAGGLYGYTF.

The V gene is TRBV30, the J gene TRBJ2-7; TRBD1 matches 10 bases. The CDR3 totals 15 residues. The germline gives CDR1 GTSNPN, CDR2 SVGIG (reference sequence). Trimming at V came to 1 base and at J to 6 bases, leaving 9 bases not matched to a gene. CDR3: CAWSAPRGQGSEQYF. In DNA, the CDR3 is TGTGCCTGGAGTGCCCCGCGGGGACAGGGGAGCGAGCAGTACTTC.